This T cell receptor beta chain was found in a study of shared clonotypes between healthy human individuals. Study as a whole: The donors, a couple of women and a few men, were aged 18 to 49. For every donor, three CD4 naive, three CD4 memory, two CD8 naive and one CD8 memory plates were used. Study-level findings and limits: Compared with memory subsets, naive subsets generally had larger estimated richness.

Turning to this clone: Its antigen is undetermined.

The CDR3 spans 16 residues. Trimming took off 0 bases at V and 9 bases at J, with 17 bases between the two ends. The germline V gene encodes CDR1 MGHRA and CDR2 YSYEKL. Sequencing was performed with immunoSEQ multiplex PCR; in TCRdb, only in-frame clones are kept and a portion is missing. There are roughly 2 million clones in the sample; almost 96% occur only once, and approximately 0.13% lies in the top ten. The donors, healthy adults who were HIV-negative, had experienced no recent acute infections or vaccinations. The chain combines TRBV4-1 with TRBJ2-2, with a weak D call TRBD2 (5 bases). The sample consisted of naive CD4+ T cells sorted from blood. Subset of the sample: CD45RA+ positively selected. The source of this sequence is a man aged 18 to 35 in good health. CDR3 region: CASSQDLTDLPRELFF. The CDR3 DNA reads TGCGCCAGCAGCCAAGATCTCACGGACTTACCTAGGGAGCTGTTTTTT.